This T cell receptor (beta chain) was retrieved from a study of T cell repertoires in cytomegalovirus infection. On the study more broadly: An indication of both CMV infection and matching HLA type came from public TCR beta signatures. Whole-study findings and limits: Summed frequency of public TCR beta families distinguished CMV carriers with the relevant HLA. Across the ex vivo response, the dominant clonotypes were HLA-C-restricted CMV-specific TCR beta clonotypes.

Each CDR3 protein gets one entry after TCRdb re-called the reads with MiXCR. In the table there are around 260,000 distinct CDR3 sequences, roughly 9.1% of which are singletons. In regard to this clonotype: The antigen remains undetermined.

There are 13 residues in the CDR3. Deletions cut 6 bases from V and 0 bases from J, with 8 bases between. Germline CDR1 and CDR2: LNHDA and SQIVND (reference sequence). This TCR derives from a human donor in good health (CMV status not recorded). Some clones in this sample may be carry-over from other donors' samples. Sample: PBMCs. The genes are TRBV19 and TRBJ1-1; a possible D gene is TRBD1 (5 bases). The CDR3 reads CASRTVVNTEAFF. DNA for the CDR3: TGTGCCAGTAGGACAGTAGTGAACACTGAAGCTTTCTTT.